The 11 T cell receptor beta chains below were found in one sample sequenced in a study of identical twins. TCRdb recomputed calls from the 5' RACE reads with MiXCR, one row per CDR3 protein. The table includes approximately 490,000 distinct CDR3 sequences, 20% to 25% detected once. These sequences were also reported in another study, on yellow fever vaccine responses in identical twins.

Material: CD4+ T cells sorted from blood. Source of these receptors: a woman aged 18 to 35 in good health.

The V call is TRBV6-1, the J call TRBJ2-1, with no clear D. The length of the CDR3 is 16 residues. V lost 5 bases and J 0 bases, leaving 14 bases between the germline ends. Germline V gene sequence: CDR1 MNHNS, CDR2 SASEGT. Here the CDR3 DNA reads TGTGCCAGCAGTAGCCGACACGAACGCTCCTACAATGAGCAGTTCTTC. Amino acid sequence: CASSSRHERSYNEQFF.

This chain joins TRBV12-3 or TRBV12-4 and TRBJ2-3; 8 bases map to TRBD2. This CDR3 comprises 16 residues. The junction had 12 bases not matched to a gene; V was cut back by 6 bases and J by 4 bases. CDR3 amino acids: CASRPGAGGFADTQYF. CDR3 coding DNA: TGTGCCAGCAGGCCGGGGGCGGGAGGTTTCGCAGATACGCAGTATTTT.

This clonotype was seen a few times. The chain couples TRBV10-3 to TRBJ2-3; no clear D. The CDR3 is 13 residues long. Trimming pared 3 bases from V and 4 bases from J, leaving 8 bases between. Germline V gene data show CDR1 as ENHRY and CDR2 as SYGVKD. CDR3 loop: CAISERLADTQYF. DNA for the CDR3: TGTGCCATCAGTGAAAGGCTAGCAGATACGCAGTATTTT.

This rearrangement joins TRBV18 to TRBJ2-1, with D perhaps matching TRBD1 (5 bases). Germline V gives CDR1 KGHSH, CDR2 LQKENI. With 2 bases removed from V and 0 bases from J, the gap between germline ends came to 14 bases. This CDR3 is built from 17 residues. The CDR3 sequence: CASSPVAGPSSYNEQFF. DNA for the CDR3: TGTGCCAGCTCACCAGTGGCAGGGCCGAGCTCCTACAATGAGCAGTTCTTC.

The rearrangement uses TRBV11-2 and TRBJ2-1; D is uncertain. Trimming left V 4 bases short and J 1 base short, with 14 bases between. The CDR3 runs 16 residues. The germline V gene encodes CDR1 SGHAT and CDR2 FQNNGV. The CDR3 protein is CASSSQDRFSYNEQFF. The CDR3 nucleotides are TGTGCCAGCAGCTCCCAGGACCGATTTTCCTACAATGAGCAGTTCTTC.

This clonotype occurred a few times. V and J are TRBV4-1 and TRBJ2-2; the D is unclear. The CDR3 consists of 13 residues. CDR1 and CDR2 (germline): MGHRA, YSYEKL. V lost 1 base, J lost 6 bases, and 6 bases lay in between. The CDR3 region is CASSQVDAGELFF. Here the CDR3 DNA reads TGCGCCAGCAGCCAAGTTGACGCCGGGGAGCTGTTTTTT.

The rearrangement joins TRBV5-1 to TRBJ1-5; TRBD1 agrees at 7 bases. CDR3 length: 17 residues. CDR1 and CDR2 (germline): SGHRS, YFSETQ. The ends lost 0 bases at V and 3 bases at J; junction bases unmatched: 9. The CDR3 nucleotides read TGCGCCAGCAGCTTGGGACTGACAGGGTTTGACAATCAGCCCCAGCATTTT. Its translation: CASSLGLTGFDNQPQHF.

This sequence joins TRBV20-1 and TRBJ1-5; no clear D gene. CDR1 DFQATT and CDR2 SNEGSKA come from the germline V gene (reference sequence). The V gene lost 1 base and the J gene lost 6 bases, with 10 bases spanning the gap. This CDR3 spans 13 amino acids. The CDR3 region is CSARGIGPQPQHF. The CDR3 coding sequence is TGCAGTGCTAGAGGGATAGGGCCTCAGCCCCAGCATTTT.

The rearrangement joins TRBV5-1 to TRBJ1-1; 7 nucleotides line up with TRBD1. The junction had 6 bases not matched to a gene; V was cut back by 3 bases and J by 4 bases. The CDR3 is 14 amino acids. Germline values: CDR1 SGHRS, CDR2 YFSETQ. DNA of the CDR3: TGCGCCAGCAGCTCTTACAGGGGCGGCACTGAAGCTTTCTTT. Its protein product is CASSSYRGGTEAFF.

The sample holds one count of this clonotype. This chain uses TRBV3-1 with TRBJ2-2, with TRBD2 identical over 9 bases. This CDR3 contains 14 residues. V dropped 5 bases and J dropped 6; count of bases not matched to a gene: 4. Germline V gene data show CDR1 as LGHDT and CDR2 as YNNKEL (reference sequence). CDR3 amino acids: CASSSGLAPGELFF. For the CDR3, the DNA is TGTGCCAGCAGCTCGGGACTAGCTCCCGGGGAGCTGTTTTTT. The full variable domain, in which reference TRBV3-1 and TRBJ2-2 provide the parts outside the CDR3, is DTAVSQTPKYLVTQMGNDKSIKCEQNLGHDTMYWYKQDSKKFLKIMFSYNNKELIINETVPNRFSPKSPDKAHLNLHINSLELGDSAVYFCASSSGLAPGELFFGEGSRLTVL.

Here the CDR3 DNA reads TGTGCCAGCAGCTTAGGAGGTTTCTCCTACGAGCAGTACTTC. Its translation: CASSLGGFSYEQYF. This chain uses TRBV5-5 with TRBJ2-7; D perhaps matches TRBD2 (5 bases). The CDR3 totals 14 residues. The germline V gene encodes CDR1 SGHKS and CDR2 YYEKEE (reference sequence). The V end lost 2 bases, the J end lost 0 bases, and 9 bases lay between the germline ends.